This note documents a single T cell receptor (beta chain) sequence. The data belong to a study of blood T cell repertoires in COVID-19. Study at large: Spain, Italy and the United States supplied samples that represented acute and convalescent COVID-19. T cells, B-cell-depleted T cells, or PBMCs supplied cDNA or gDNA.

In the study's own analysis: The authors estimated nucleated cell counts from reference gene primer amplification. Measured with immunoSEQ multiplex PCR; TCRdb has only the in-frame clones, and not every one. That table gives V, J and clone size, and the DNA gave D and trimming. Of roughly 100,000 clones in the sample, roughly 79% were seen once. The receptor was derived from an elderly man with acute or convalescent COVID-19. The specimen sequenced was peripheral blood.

The chain's CDR3 is CASSAGGADNSPLHF. DNA of the CDR3: TGTGCCAGCAGCGCAGGGGGCGCCGATAATTCACCCCTCCACTTT. This chain uses TRBV5-5 with TRBJ1-6; TRBD1 matches at 8 bases. The length of the CDR3 is 15 residues. Germline trimming cut 4 bases from V and 5 bases from J; bases unmatched to any gene: 5. Germline CDR1 is SGHKS and CDR2 is YYEKEE (reference sequence).